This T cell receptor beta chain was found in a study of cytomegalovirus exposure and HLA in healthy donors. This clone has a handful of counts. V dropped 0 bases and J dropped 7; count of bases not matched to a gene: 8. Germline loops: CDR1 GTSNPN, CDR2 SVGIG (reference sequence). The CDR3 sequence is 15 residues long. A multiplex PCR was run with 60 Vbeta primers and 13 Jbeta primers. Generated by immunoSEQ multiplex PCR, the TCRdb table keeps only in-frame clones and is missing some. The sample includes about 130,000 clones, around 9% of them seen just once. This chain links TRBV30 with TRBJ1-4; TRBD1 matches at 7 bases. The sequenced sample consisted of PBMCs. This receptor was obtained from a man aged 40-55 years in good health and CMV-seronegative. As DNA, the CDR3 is TGTGCCTGGAGTGTATTGGGGACAGTGGGTGAAAAACTGTTTTTT. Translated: CAWSVLGTVGEKLFF. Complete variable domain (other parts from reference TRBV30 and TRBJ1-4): SQTIHQWPATLVQPVGSPLSLECTVEGTSNPNLYWYRQAAGRGLQLLFYSVGIGQISSEVPQNLSASRPQDRQFILSSKKLLLSDSGFYLCAWSVLGTVGEKLFFGSGTQLSVL.